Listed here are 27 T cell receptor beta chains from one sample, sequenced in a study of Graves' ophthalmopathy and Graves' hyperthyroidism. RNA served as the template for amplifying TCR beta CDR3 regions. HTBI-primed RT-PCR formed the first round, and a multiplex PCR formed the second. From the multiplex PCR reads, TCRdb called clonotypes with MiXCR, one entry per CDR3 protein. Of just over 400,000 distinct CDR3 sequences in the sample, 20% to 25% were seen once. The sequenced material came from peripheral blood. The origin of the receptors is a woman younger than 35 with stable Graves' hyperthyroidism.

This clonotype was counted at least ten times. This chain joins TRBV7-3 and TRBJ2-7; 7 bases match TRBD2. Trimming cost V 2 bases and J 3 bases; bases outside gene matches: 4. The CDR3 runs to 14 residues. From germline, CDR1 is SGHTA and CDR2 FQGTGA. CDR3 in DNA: TGTGCCAGCAGCTTAGGTGGGGAGGGCTACGAGCAGTACTTC. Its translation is CASSLGGEGYEQYF.

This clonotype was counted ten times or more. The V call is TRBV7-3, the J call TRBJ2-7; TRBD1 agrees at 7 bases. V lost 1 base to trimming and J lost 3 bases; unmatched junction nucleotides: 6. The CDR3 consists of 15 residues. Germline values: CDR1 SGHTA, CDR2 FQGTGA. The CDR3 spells CASSLIGQGDYEQYF. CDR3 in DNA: TGTGCCAGCAGCTTAATAGGGCAGGGGGACTACGAGCAGTACTTC.

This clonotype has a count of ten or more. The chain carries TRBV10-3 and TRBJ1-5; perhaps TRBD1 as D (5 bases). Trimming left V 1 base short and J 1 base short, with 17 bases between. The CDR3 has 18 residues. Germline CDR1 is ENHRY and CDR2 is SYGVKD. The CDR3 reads CAISEFKTVSASNQPQHF. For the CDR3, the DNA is TGTGCCATCAGTGAGTTTAAGACAGTGTCAGCCAGCAATCAGCCCCAGCATTTT.

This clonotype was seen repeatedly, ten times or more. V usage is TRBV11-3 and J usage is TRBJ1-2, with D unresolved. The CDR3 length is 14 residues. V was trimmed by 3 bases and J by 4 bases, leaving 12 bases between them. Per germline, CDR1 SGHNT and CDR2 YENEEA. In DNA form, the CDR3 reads TGTGCCAGCAGCTTGGGTGCAGACTCCTATGGCTACACCTTC. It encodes CASSLGADSYGYTF.

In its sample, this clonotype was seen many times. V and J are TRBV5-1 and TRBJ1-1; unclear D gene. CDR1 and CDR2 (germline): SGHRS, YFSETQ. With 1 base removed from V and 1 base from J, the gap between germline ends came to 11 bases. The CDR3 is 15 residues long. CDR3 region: CASSLHGSTNTEAFF. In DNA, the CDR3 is TGCGCCAGCAGCTTGCATGGCAGCACGAACACTGAAGCTTTCTTT.

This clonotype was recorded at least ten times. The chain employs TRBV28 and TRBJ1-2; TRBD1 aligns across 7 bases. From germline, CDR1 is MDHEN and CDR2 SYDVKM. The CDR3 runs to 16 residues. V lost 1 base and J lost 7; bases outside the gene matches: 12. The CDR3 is CASSLLRPGGRAGYTF. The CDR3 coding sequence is TGTGCCAGCAGTTTATTAAGGCCAGGGGGGCGGGCTGGCTACACCTTC.

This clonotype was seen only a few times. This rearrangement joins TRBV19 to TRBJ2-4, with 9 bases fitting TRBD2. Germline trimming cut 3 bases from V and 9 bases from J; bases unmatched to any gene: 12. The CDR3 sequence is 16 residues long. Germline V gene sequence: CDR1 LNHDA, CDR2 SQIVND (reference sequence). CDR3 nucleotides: TGTGCCAGTAGTATGGGACTAGCCTCCGGGGGAAGCATTCAGTACTTC. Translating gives CASSMGLASGGSIQYF.

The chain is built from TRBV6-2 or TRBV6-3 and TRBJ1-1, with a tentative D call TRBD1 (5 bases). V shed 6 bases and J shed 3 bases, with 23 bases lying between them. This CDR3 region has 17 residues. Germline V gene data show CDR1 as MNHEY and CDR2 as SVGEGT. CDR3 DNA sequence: TGTGCCAGCAGCCGATTCGCGAGCAGGGAGTTGGACACTGAAGCTTTCTTT. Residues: CASSRFASRELDTEAFF.

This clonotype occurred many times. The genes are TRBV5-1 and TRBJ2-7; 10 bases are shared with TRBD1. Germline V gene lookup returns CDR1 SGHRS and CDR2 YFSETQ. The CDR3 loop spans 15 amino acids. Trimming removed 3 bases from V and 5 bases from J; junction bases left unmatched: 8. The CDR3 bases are TGCGCCAGCAGCTCGGCCGGGACAGGGGACGACGAGCAGTACTTC. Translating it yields CASSSAGTGDDEQYF.

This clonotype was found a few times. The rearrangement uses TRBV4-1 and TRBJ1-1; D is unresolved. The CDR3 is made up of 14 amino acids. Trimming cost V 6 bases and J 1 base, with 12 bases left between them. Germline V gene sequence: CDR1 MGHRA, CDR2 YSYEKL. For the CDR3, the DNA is TGCGCCAGCAGGGCCGGGCAGCGGAACACTGAAGCTTTCTTT. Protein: CASRAGQRNTEAFF.

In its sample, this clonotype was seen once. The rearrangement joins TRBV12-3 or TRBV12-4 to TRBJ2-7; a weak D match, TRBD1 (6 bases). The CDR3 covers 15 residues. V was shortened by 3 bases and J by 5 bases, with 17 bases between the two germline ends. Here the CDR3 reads CASSFRGTQRDEQYF. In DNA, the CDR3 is TGTGCCAGCAGTTTTAGGGGGACACAAAGGGACGAGCAGTACTTC.

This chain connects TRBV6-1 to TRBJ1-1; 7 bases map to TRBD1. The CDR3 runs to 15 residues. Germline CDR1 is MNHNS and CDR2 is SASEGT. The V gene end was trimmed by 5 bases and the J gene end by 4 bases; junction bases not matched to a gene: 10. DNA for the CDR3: TGTGCCAGCAGTAGACACAGGGGTGGCGGCACTGAAGCTTTCTTT. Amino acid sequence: CASSRHRGGGTEAFF.

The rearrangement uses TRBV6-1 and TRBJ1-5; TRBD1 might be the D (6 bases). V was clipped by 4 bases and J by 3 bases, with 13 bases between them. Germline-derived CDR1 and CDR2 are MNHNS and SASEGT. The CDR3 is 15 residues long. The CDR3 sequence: CASSADRSLNQPQHF. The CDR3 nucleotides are TGTGCCAGCAGTGCTGACAGGAGTCTCAATCAGCCCCAGCATTTT.

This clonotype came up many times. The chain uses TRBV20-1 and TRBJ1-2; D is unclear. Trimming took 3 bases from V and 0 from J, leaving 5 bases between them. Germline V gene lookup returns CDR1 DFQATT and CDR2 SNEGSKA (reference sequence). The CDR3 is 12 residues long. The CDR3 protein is CSASHPNYGYTF. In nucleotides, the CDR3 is TGCAGTGCTAGCCACCCTAACTATGGCTACACCTTC.

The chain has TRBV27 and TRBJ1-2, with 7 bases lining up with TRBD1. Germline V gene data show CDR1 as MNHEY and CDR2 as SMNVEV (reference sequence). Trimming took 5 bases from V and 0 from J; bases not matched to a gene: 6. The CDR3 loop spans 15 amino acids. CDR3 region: CASSRGQLTNYGYTF. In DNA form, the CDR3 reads TGTGCCAGCAGTCGGGGACAGCTTACTAACTATGGCTACACCTTC.

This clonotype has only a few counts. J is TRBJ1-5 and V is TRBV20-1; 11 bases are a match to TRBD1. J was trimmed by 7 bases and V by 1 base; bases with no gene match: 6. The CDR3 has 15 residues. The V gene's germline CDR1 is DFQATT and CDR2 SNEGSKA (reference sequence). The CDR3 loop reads CSARVGQGDSQPQHF. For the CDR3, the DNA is TGCAGTGCTAGAGTGGGACAGGGGGACTCCCAGCCCCAGCATTTT.

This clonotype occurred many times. The chain's CDR3 is CSVGPGQGDYGYTF. In DNA form, the CDR3 reads TGCAGTGTTGGGCCGGGACAGGGGGACTATGGCTACACCTTC. The genes are TRBV20-1 and TRBJ1-2; 11 positions match TRBD1. From germline, CDR1 is DFQATT and CDR2 SNEGSKA (reference sequence). CDR3 length: 14 amino acids. V shed 7 bases and J 3 bases; nucleotides not matched to a gene: 7.

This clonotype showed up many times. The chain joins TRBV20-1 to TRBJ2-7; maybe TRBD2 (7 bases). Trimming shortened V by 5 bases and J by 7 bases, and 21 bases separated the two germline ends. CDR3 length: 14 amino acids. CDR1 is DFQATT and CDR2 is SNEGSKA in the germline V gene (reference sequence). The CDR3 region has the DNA TGCAGTGCTTGTCGCGGGGGCGCACAGCAGGAGCAGTACTTC. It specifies CSACRGGAQQEQYF.

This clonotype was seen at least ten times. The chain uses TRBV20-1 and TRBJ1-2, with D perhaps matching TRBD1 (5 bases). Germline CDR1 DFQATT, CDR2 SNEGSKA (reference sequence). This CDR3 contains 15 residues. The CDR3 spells CSRSNRRGGAYGYTF. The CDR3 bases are TGCAGCCGTTCAAATCGCCGGGGGGGTGCGTATGGCTACACCTTC.

CDR3 sequence reads: CATAQAGQGEETQYF. The CDR3 coding sequence is TGTGCCACCGCCCAGGCGGGACAGGGGGAAGAGACCCAGTACTTC. This rearrangement joins TRBV24-1 to TRBJ2-5, with 11 bases that match TRBD1. The V and J ends lost 9 bases and 3 bases, in that order; junction bases with no gene match: 8. From germline, CDR1 is KGHDR and CDR2 SFDVKD. The CDR3 is 15 residues long.

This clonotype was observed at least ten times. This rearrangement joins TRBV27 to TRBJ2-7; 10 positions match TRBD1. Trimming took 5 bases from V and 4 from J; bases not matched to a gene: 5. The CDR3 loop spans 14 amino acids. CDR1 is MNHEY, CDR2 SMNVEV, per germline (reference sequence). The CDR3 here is CASSRRQGAYEQYF. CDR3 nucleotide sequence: TGTGCCAGCAGTAGGCGACAGGGGGCTTACGAGCAGTACTTC.

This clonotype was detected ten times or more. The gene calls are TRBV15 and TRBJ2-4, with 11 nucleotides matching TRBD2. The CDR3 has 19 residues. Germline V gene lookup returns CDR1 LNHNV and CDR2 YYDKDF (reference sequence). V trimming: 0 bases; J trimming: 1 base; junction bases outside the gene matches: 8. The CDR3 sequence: CATSRETSGIPSAKNIQYF. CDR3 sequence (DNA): TGTGCCACCAGCAGAGAGACTAGCGGGATCCCTTCGGCCAAAAACATTCAGTACTTC.

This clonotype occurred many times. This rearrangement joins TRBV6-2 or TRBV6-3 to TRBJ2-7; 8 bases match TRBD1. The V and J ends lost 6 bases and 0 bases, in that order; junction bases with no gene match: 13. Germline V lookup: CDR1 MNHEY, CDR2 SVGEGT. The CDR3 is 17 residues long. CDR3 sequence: CASRLQGVGVSSYEQYF. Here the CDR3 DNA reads TGTGCCAGCAGACTACAGGGGGTGGGAGTCAGCTCCTACGAGCAGTACTTC.

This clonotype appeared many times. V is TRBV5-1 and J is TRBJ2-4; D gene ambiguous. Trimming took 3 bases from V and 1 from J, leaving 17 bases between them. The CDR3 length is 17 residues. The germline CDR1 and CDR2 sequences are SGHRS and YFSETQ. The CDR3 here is CASSSNGGFLAKNIQYF. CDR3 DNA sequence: TGCGCCAGCAGCTCGAACGGTGGATTTTTGGCCAAAAACATTCAGTACTTC.

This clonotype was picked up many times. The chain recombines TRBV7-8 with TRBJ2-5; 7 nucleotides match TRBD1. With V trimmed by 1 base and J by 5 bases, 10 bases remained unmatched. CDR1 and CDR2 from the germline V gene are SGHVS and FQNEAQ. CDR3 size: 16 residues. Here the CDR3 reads CASSLVWYRGSETQYF. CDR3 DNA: TGTGCCAGCAGCTTAGTTTGGTACAGGGGTTCTGAGACCCAGTACTTC.

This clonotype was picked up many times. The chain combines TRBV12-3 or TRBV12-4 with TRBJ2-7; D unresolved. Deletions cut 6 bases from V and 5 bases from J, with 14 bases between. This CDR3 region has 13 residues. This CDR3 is CASRRSIGDEQYF. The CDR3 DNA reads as TGTGCCAGCAGGAGGTCTATCGGCGACGAGCAGTACTTC.

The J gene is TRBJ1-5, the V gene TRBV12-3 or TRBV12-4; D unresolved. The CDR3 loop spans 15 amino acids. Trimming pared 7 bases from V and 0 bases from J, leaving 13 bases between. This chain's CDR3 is CASNLTLNSNQPQHF. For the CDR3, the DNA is TGTGCCAGCAATCTGACACTCAATAGCAATCAGCCCCAGCATTTT.